In its sample, the clone carrying this T cell receptor beta chain was seen many times. These data belong to a study of blood T cells in healthy people across ages. The CDR3 contains 18 residues. Germline loops: CDR1 LGHDT, CDR2 YNNKEL (reference sequence). V lost 1 base, J lost 1 base, and 12 bases stayed unmatched. A sample-barcoded 5' primer and a J-beta primer mix were used in a second PCR of about 7 to 12 cycles. TCRdb reprocessed the 5' RACE reads via MiXCR and lists one record per CDR3 protein. The sample lists 1.5 million to 2 million distinct CDR3 sequences; 28% were seen once. The receptor's source is a woman aged 25 to 39 in good health. The V gene is TRBV3-1, the J gene TRBJ2-5; 7 bases are shared with TRBD1. Sequencing was done on a sample of blood. CDR3 amino acids: CASSQGLWDSNTQETQYF. In DNA, the CDR3 is TGTGCCAGCAGCCAAGGCTTATGGGACAGCAACACCCAAGAGACCCAGTACTTC.